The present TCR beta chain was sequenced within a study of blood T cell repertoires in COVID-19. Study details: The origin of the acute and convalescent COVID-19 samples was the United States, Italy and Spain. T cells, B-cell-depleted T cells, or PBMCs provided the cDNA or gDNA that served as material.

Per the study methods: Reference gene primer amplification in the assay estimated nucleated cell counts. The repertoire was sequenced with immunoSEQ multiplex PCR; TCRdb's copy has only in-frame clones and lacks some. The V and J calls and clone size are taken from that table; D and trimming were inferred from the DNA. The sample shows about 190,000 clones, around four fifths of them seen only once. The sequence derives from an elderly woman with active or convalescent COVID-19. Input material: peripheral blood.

The CDR3 sequence: CATSDYRSSAQPQHF. For the CDR3, the DNA is TGTGCCACCAGTGATTACCGTAGTAGCGCACAGCCCCAGCATTTT. The genes are TRBV24-1 and TRBJ1-5; D gene uncertain. CDR3 size: 15 residues. The V end lost 2 bases, the J end lost 7 bases, and 14 bases lay between the germline ends. The germline CDR1 and CDR2 sequences are KGHDR and SFDVKD.